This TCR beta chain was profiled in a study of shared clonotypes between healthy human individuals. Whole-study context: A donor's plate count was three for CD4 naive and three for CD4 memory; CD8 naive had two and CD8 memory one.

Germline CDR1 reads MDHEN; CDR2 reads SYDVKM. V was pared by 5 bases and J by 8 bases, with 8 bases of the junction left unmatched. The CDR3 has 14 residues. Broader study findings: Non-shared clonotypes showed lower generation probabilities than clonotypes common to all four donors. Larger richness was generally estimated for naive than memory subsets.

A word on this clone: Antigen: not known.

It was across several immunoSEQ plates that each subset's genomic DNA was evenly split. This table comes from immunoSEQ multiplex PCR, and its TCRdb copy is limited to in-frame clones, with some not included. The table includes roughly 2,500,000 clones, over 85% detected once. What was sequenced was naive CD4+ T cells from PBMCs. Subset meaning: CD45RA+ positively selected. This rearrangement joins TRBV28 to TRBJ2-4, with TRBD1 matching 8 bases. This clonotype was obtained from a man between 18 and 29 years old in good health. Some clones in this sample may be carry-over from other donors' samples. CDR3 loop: CASSLRQGLHIQYF. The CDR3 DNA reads TGTGCCAGCAGTCTACGACAGGGGCTCCACATTCAGTACTTC.